This section outlines one T cell receptor beta chain sequence together with its context. Germline lookup yields CDR1 SGHDT and CDR2 YYEEEE. The CDR3 covers 11 residues. V shed 6 bases and J 6 bases; nucleotides not matched to a gene: 1. This specimen comes from a study of blood T cell repertoires in COVID-19. Study overall: Specimens from acute and convalescent COVID-19 originated in the United States, Italy and Spain.

In the study's own analysis: Amplified reference gene primers provided the basis for estimating nucleated cell counts. The protocol was immunoSEQ multiplex PCR, while the TCRdb copy is restricted to in-frame clones and leaves out a portion. V, J and clone size were drawn from that table, and D and trimming were deduced from the DNA. The table includes 200,000 to 300,000 clones, 85% to 90% detected once. This TCR derives from a woman aged 40 to 55 with acute or convalescent COVID-19. J is TRBJ2-3 and V is TRBV5-6, with 7 bases that match TRBD2. The sample was peripheral blood. In DNA, the CDR3 is TGTGCCAGCATGCGGGGGGATACGCAGTATTTT. It translates to CASMRGDTQYF.